The 30 T cell receptor beta chains presented below share a single source sample, sequenced in a study of spatial heterogeneity in lung cancer. From the 5' RACE reads, TCRdb called clonotypes with MiXCR, one entry per CDR3 protein. The table includes about 36,000 distinct CDR3 sequences, 6.5% to 9.5% detected once. Time point in this sample: blood at routine non-recurrence follow-up after resection. The material sequenced was PBMCs, taken at follow-up. The receptors come from a male donor with early-stage non-small cell lung cancer.

This clonotype occurred many times. The chain joins TRBV6-5 to TRBJ2-7; D unclear. V lost 0 bases to trimming and J lost 3 bases, with 9 bases between them. The CDR3 has 14 residues. Germline V gene lookup returns CDR1 MNHEY and CDR2 SVGAGI. CDR3: CASSYSESSYEQYF. In DNA form, the CDR3 reads TGTGCCAGCAGTTACTCAGAATCTAGCTACGAGCAGTACTTC.

Ten or more counts support this clonotype. This chain links TRBV7-9 with TRBJ1-1; the D is unclear. CDR1 is SEHNR, CDR2 FQNEAQ, per germline (reference sequence). The CDR3 covers 12 residues. Trimming cost V 3 bases and J 7 bases, with 9 bases left between them. Here the CDR3 reads CASSLGAGEAFF. The CDR3 DNA reads as TGTGCCAGCAGCTTGGGCGCCGGTGAAGCTTTCTTT.

There are many counts of this clonotype. The chain is built from TRBV5-4 and TRBJ2-3; the D gene could be TRBD1 or TRBD2 (5 bases each). V was trimmed by 7 bases and J by 0 bases, leaving 15 bases between them. Germline-derived CDR1 and CDR2 are SGHNT and YYREEE (reference sequence). CDR3 size: 15 residues. CDR3: CASSDGDHSTDTQYF. The DNA for the CDR3 is TGTGCCAGCTCGGACGGGGACCACAGCACAGATACGCAGTATTTT.

This clonotype has a count of ten or more. J is TRBJ2-1 and V is TRBV7-6; no definite D call. Germline loops: CDR1 SGHVS, CDR2 FNYEAQ. The CDR3 has 16 residues. Between the trimmed V and J ends, which lost 0 bases and 8 bases, there was a span of 17 bases. CDR3 amino acids: CASSLAGLSKVDEQFF. CDR3 bases: TGTGCCAGCAGCTTAGCGGGTCTTTCGAAGGTCGATGAGCAGTTCTTC.

As concerns this clonotype: One junction end does not reproduce the germline sequence, and a read error may be involved. The rearrangement uses TRBV6-1 and TRBJ2-7; a possible D gene is TRBD2 (5 bases). Germline CDR1 and CDR2: MNHNS and SASEGT. The CDR3 loop spans 13 amino acids. CDR3: CTSSEFGDLEQYF. The CDR3 DNA reads TGTACCAGCAGTGAATTCGGGGATCTGGAGCAGTACTTC.

This clonotype was found many times. This chain links TRBV5-1 with TRBJ1-6, with D possibly matching TRBD1 (5 bases). The CDR3 spans 16 residues. The V and J ends lost 4 bases and 6 bases respectively, with 17 bases between them. Per germline, CDR1 SGHRS and CDR2 YFSETQ. The CDR3 spells CASSVSGRGGNSPLHF. The DNA for the CDR3 is TGCGCCAGCAGCGTATCAGGGCGCGGTGGTAATTCACCCCTCCACTTT.

This clonotype was observed at least ten times. The chain has TRBV7-3 and TRBJ1-1, with D possibly matching TRBD1 (5 bases). The CDR3 loop spans 13 amino acids. V dropped 5 bases and J dropped 1 base, with 8 bases sitting between them. In germline, CDR1 is SGHTA, CDR2 FQGTGA. Here the CDR3 reads CASSIQENTEAFF. CDR3 bases: TGTGCCAGCAGCATACAGGAGAACACTGAAGCTTTCTTT.

This clonotype was observed many times. This chain connects TRBV29-1 to TRBJ1-3; no firm D call. CDR3 length: 15 amino acids. The germline V gene encodes CDR1 SQVTM and CDR2 ANQGSEA. V was pared by 8 bases and J by 6 bases, with 23 bases between. CDR3 sequence reads: CSPTHRVSPENTIYF. CDR3 coding DNA: TGCAGCCCTACCCACCGGGTATCACCTGAAAACACCATATATTTT.

Notes on this clonotype: The junction departs from germline at one end; a sequencing error may be responsible. The chain is built from TRBV14 and TRBJ2-3; 7 nucleotides align to TRBD1. The CDR3 is 15 residues long. The germline CDR1 and CDR2 sequences are SGHDN and FVKESK. The DNA of the CDR3 is TGTGCCAGCAGCCCCCAGGGGGAGAGCACAGATACGCAGTGTTTT. As protein: CASSPQGESTDTQCF.

This clonotype has ten or more counts. V usage is TRBV14 and J usage is TRBJ1-1; possible D gene TRBD1, 6 bases. CDR3 length: 14 amino acids. Germline CDR1 and CDR2: SGHDN and FVKESK. The V end was cut by 2 bases, the J end by 5 bases, with 12 bases between. The CDR3 is CASSQQGLGTEAFF. The CDR3 bases are TGTGCCAGCAGCCAACAGGGGCTGGGGACTGAAGCTTTCTTT.

This clonotype was detected many times. CDR3 bases: TGTGCCAGCAGCTTAGGAGCCTACTCCTACGAGCAGTACTTC. This sequence encodes CASSLGAYSYEQYF. The chain carries TRBV7-8 and TRBJ2-7; D not resolved. Trimming shortened V by 1 base and J by 0 bases, and 7 bases separated the two germline ends. The germline CDR1 and CDR2 sequences are SGHVS and FQNEAQ. This CDR3 is built from 14 residues.

This clonotype was seen repeatedly, ten times or more. V and J are TRBV19 and TRBJ1-4; TRBD1 aligns across 9 bases. The CDR3 covers 17 residues. The V gene end was trimmed by 4 bases and the J gene end by 5 bases; junction bases not matched to a gene: 11. CDR1 and CDR2 from the germline V gene are LNHDA and SQIVND (reference sequence). The CDR3 bases are TGTGCCAGTAGTAGCTTTTCGGCCGGGACAGGGAATGAAAAACTGTTTTTT. This gives the protein CASSSFSAGTGNEKLFF.

In its sample, this clonotype was seen many times. In DNA form, the CDR3 reads TGCAGTGCTAGGGGACAGGGGAACTATGGCTACACCTTC. As protein: CSARGQGNYGYTF. The chain has TRBV20-1 and TRBJ1-2; 10 nucleotides match TRBD1. The CDR3 spans 13 residues. The trim removed 3 bases at V and 2 bases at J, leaving 0 bases unmatched. From germline, CDR1 is DFQATT and CDR2 SNEGSKA (reference sequence).

This clonotype was counted at least ten times. The J gene is TRBJ1-1, the V gene TRBV7-9, with a weak D call TRBD1 (5 bases). Germline loops: CDR1 SEHNR, CDR2 FQNEAQ (reference sequence). Trimming shortened V by 1 base and J by 6 bases, and 15 bases separated the two germline ends. This CDR3 is 15 amino acids long. As DNA, the CDR3 is TGTGCCAGCAGCTTAGTTGTAGGGGCACCGGCTGAAGCTTTCTTT. Translated, it gives CASSLVVGAPAEAFF.

At least ten counts were recorded for this clonotype. Here the CDR3 DNA reads TGCGCCAGCAGCTTGAACTCAGAAGGCTATGGCTACACCTTC. It encodes CASSLNSEGYGYTF. This chain connects TRBV5-1 to TRBJ1-2; D call uncertain. V shed 1 base and J shed 4 bases, with 11 bases lying between them. The CDR3 length is 14 residues. Germline CDR1 reads SGHRS; CDR2 reads YFSETQ.

This chain links TRBV6-1 with TRBJ1-5; D is uncertain. CDR1 and CDR2 from the germline V gene are MNHNS and SASEGT. CDR3 size: 18 residues. With 4 bases removed from V and 1 base from J, the gap between germline ends came to 20 bases. CDR3 amino acids: CASSAPTERAVSNQPQHF. The CDR3 DNA reads as TGTGCCAGCAGTGCACCCACGGAGCGGGCAGTCAGCAATCAGCCCCAGCATTTT.

This chain connects TRBV5-1 to TRBJ2-2; a possible D gene is TRBD1 (6 bases). The length of the CDR3 is 15 residues. The germline CDR1 and CDR2 sequences are SGHRS and YFSETQ. V was shortened by 7 bases and J by 4 bases, with 17 bases between the two germline ends. The CDR3 here is CASGPGHQSTGELFF. DNA of the CDR3: TGCGCCAGCGGACCGGGACACCAATCCACCGGGGAGCTGTTTTTT.

This clonotype appeared many times. The chain recombines TRBV5-1 with TRBJ2-4, with a tentative D call TRBD1 (5 bases). Trimming stripped 4 bases from V and 6 bases from J, with 14 bases between. The CDR3 has 14 amino acids. Looked up from germline, CDR1 is SGHRS and CDR2 is YFSETQ. CDR3 in amino acids: CASSEGVARNIQYF. The CDR3 nucleotides are TGCGCCAGCAGCGAAGGGGTTGCGAGAAACATTCAGTACTTC.

The chain combines TRBV6-2 or TRBV6-3 with TRBJ2-5; a weak D match, TRBD2 (5 bases). This CDR3 contains 15 residues. V was cut by 2 bases and J by 3 bases, with 13 bases left in between. Germline V gives CDR1 MNHEY, CDR2 SVGEGT. The CDR3 loop is CASSYIAGQKETQYF. In DNA form, the CDR3 reads TGTGCCAGCAGTTACATCGCGGGCCAGAAAGAGACCCAGTACTTC.

This clonotype was seen many times. The V gene is TRBV9, the J gene TRBJ2-1, with 12 bases identical to TRBD2. The CDR3 loop spans 16 amino acids. Germline CDR1 SGDLS, CDR2 YYNGEE. V shed 4 bases, J shed 7 bases, and the junction held 9 bases outside the gene matches. CDR3 loop: CASSLSTSGGANEQFF. CDR3 in DNA: TGTGCCAGCAGCTTATCGACTAGCGGGGGAGCTAATGAGCAGTTCTTC.

This clonotype was detected many times. The chain combines TRBV10-2 with TRBJ2-2, with D possibly being TRBD1 (5 bases). This CDR3 has 14 residues. Trimming took off 3 bases at V and 3 bases at J, with 8 bases between the two ends. Germline CDR1 is WSHSY and CDR2 is SAAADI. The CDR3 DNA follows: TGCGCCAGCAGTGATCGCAGGGACACCGGGGAGCTGTTTTTT. It yields the protein CASSDRRDTGELFF.

This clonotype was seen many times. This chain links TRBV25-1 with TRBJ2-7, with 13 bases lining up with TRBD2. The germline V gene encodes CDR1 MGHDK and CDR2 SYGVNS. The CDR3 is 15 amino acids. Trimming removed 2 bases from V and 6 bases from J; junction bases left unmatched: 4. The CDR3: CASSETSGGASEQYF. Here the CDR3 DNA reads TGTGCCAGCAGTGAAACTAGCGGGGGGGCCTCCGAGCAGTACTTC.

The table lists this clonotype with many counts. The genes are TRBV7-3 and TRBJ1-6; no definite D call. This CDR3 has 15 residues. The V end lost 5 bases, the J end lost 6 bases, and 14 bases lay between the germline ends. Germline assignment: CDR1 SGHTA and CDR2 FQGTGA. CDR3 residues: CASSHYTPLNSPLHF. The CDR3 DNA reads as TGTGCCAGCAGCCACTATACCCCTCTTAATTCACCCCTCCACTTT. Together with reference TRBV7-3 and TRBJ1-6, the CDR3 gives the full variable domain: GAGVSQTPSNKVTEKGKYVELRCDPISGHTALYWYRQSLGQGPEFLIYFQGTGAADDSGLPNDRFFAVRPEGSVSTLKIQRTERGDSAVYLCASSHYTPLNSPLHFGNGTRLTVT.

This clonotype came up many times. The V gene is TRBV2, the J gene TRBJ2-7; D could derive from TRBD1 or TRBD2 (6 bases each). V was cut by 5 bases and J by 3 bases, with 14 bases left in between. The CDR3 consists of 14 residues. CDR1 is SNHLY, CDR2 FYNNEI, per germline. CDR3 protein: CASSKGGFYYEQYF. DNA for the CDR3: TGTGCCAGCAGTAAAGGGGGGTTCTACTACGAGCAGTACTTC.

At least ten counts were recorded for this clonotype. The J gene is TRBJ1-2, the V gene TRBV18, with TRBD1 identical over 7 bases. Germline values: CDR1 KGHSH, CDR2 LQKENI. The CDR3 has 15 amino acids. Unmatched junction bases numbered 9, after V lost 2 bases and J lost 6 bases. In nucleotides, the CDR3 is TGTGCCAGCTCACCAGGGGCAGGGGGAGGAGATGGCTACACCTTC. Translating it yields CASSPGAGGGDGYTF.

This clonotype rates as medium-sized. The V and J genes are TRBV29-1 and TRBJ2-1; 7 bases are shared with TRBD2. This CDR3 is 14 amino acids long. J gave up 2 bases and V 6 bases, and 7 bases lay outside the gene matches. Germline CDR1 SQVTM, CDR2 ANQGSEA. The CDR3 spells CSVDRDYTYNEQFF. In nucleotides, the CDR3 is TGCAGCGTGGATAGGGACTACACCTACAATGAGCAGTTCTTC.

This clonotype was observed many times. This chain links TRBV7-3 with TRBJ1-1; D might be TRBD1 (6 bases). The V gene's germline CDR1 is SGHTA and CDR2 FQGTGA. Trimming pared 5 bases from V and 6 bases from J, leaving 19 bases between. The CDR3 sequence is 15 residues long. In DNA, the CDR3 is TGTGCCAGCAGCCCTTTTCCGGGGGCGGGTTCTGAAGCTTTCTTT. Protein product: CASSPFPGAGSEAFF.

The chain is built from TRBV28 and TRBJ2-3, with unresolved D. V was clipped by 6 bases and J by 2 bases, with 12 bases between them. The CDR3 totals 14 residues. Germline assignment: CDR1 MDHEN and CDR2 SYDVKM. The DNA for the CDR3 is TGTGCCAGCAGCTCTGTTGGGCACACAGATACGCAGTATTTT. Amino acids: CASSSVGHTDTQYF. The whole variable domain, remainder taken from reference TRBV28 and TRBJ2-3, is DVKVTQSSRYLVKRTGEKVFLECVQDMDHENMFWYRQDPGLGLRLIYFSYDVKMKEKGDIPEGYSVSREKKERFSLILESASTNQTSMYLCASSSVGHTDTQYFGPGTRLTVL.

This clonotype showed up many times. V usage is TRBV20-1 and J usage is TRBJ2-3; a weak D match, TRBD2 (5 bases). The CDR3 consists of 12 residues. Trimming cost V 3 bases and J 6 bases, with 10 bases left between them. CDR1 DFQATT and CDR2 SNEGSKA come from the germline V gene (reference sequence). The CDR3: CSASAGSDTQYF. CDR3 nucleotide sequence: TGCAGTGCTAGCGCGGGTTCGGATACGCAGTATTTT.

This clonotype has a count of ten or more. The chain is built from TRBV5-1 and TRBJ2-2; TRBD2 agrees at 14 bases. The CDR3 is made up of 17 amino acids. From germline, CDR1 is SGHRS and CDR2 YFSETQ. Trimming took 4 bases from V and 6 from J; bases not matched to a gene: 8. Here the CDR3 DNA reads TGCGCCAGCAGCGCGGGACTAGCGGGGGTTAGCGCCGGGGAGCTGTTTTTT. It is translated as CASSAGLAGVSAGELFF.